The clone carrying this T cell receptor beta chain was seen just once. Its antigen is as yet unknown. This specimen comes from a study of molecular identifiers for immune sequencing clone quantification. Study observations and caveats: Jurkat TCR RNA spiked in from one cell (amid some 1 million naive cells) was reportedly detectable.

TCRdb re-called the PCR reads through MiXCR, storing one row per CDR3 protein. Here the sample spans a few hundred thousand distinct CDR3 sequences, about 25% being singletons. The CDR3 is made up of 16 amino acids. Looked up from germline, CDR1 is LGHDT and CDR2 is YNNKEL (reference sequence). Trimming cost V 1 base and J 5 bases, with 17 bases left between them. Sorted naive CD8 T cells were those defined as CD8+CD4-CCR7+CD45RA+. This clonotype was sampled from a human donor in good health. Some libraries in this study had Jurkat cell RNA spiked in. The sample was naive CD8+ T cells from blood, with Jurkat cell RNA spiked in. Subset reported: FACS-sorted CD8+CD4-CCR7+CD45RA+ naive T cells. The V and J genes are TRBV3-1 and TRBJ1-2; D unresolved. CDR3 sequence reads: CASSQAARGLIYGYTF. DNA for the CDR3: TGTGCCAGCAGCCAAGCGGCGAGAGGGCTAATTTATGGCTACACCTTC.